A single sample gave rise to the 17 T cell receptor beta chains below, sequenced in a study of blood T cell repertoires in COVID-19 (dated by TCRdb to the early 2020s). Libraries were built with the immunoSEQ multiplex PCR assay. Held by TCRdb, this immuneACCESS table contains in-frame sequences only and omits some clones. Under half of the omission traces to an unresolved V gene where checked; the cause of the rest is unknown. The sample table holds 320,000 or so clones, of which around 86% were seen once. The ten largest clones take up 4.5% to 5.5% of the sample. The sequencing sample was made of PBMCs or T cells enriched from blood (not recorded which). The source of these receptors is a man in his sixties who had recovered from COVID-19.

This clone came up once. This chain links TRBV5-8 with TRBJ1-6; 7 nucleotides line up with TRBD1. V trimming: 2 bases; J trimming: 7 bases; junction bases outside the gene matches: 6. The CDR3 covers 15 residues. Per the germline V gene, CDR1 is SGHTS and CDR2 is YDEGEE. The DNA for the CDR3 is TGTGCCAGCAGCTTCTCCCGGGACAGAAATTCACCCCTCCACTTT. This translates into CASSFSRDRNSPLHF.

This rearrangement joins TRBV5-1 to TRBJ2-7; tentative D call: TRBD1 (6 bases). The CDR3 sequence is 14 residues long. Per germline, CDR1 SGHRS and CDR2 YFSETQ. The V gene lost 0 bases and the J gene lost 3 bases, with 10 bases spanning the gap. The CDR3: CASSLGGPYYEQYF. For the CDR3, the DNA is TGCGCCAGCAGCTTGGGGGGGCCCTACTACGAGCAGTACTTC. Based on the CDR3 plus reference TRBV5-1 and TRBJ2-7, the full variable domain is KAGVTQTPRYLIKTRGQQVTLSCSPISGHRSVSWYQQTPGQGLQFLFEYFSETQRNKGNFPGRFSGRQFSNSRSEMNVSTLELGDSALYLCASSLGGPYYEQYFGPGTRLTVT.

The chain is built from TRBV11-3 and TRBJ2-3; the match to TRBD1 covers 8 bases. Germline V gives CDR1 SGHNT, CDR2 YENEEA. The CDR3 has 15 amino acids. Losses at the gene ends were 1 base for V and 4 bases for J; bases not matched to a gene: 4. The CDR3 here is CASSLGTGHADTQYF. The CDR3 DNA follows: TGTGCCAGCAGCTTAGGGACAGGGCATGCAGATACGCAGTATTTT.

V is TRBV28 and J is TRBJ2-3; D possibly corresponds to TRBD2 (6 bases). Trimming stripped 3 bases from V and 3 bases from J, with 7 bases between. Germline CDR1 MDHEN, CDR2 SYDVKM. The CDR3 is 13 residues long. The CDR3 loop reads CASSFGGTDTQYF. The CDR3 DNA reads TGTGCCAGCAGTTTTGGGGGGACAGATACGCAGTATTTT.

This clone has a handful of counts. Here the CDR3 DNA reads TGTGCCAGCCAGACAGGGTTCGGGTGGACCGGGGAGCTGTTTTTT. It specifies CASQTGFGWTGELFF. J is TRBJ2-2 and V is TRBV18, with 7 bases identical to TRBD1. Germline-derived CDR1 and CDR2 are KGHSH and LQKENI. The CDR3 has 15 residues. J was trimmed by 5 bases and V by 8 bases; bases with no gene match: 11.

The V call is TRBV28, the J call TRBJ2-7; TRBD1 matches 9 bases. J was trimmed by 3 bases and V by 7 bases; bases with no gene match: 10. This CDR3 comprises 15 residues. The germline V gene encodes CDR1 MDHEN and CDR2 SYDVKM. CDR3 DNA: TGTGCCAGCACCCAAGCAGGGACAGGGAGCTACGAGCAGTACTTC. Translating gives CASTQAGTGSYEQYF.

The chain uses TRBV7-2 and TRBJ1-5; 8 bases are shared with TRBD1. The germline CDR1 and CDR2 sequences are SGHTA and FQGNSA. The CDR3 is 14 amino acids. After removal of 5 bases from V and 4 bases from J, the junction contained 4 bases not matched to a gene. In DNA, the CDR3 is TGTGCCAGCAGCCGTGACAGGGGAAATCAGCCCCAGCATTTT. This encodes CASSRDRGNQPQHF.

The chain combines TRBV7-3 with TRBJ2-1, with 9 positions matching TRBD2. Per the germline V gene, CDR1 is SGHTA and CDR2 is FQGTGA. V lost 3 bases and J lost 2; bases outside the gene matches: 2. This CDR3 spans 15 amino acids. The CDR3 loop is CASSFSGSTYNEQFF. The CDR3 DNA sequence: TGTGCCAGCAGCTTTAGCGGGAGCACCTACAATGAGCAGTTCTTC. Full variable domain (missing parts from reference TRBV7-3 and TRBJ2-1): GAGVSQTPSNKVTEKGKYVELRCDPISGHTALYWYRQSLGQGPEFLIYFQGTGAADDSGLPNDRFFAVRPEGSVSTLKIQRTERGDSAVYLCASSFSGSTYNEQFFGPGTRLTVL.

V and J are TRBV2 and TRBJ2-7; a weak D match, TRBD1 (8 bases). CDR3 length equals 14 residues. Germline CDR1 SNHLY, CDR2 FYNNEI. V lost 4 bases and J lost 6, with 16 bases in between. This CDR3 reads CASSVTGGGIEQYF. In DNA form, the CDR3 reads TGTGCCAGCAGTGTTACAGGGGGGGGGATCGAGCAGTACTTC.

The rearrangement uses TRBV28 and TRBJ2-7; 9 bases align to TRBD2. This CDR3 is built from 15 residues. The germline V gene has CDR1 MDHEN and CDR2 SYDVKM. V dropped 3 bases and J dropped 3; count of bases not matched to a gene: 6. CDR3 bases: TGTGCCAGCAGTTTTAGCGGGAGTTTCGGCTACGAGCAGTACTTC. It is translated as CASSFSGSFGYEQYF.

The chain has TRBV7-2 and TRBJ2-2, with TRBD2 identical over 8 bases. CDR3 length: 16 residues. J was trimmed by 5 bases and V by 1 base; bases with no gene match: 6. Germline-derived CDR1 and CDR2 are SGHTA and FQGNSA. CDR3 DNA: TGTGCCAGCAGCTTAGGGGCTAGCGGGCTAACCGGGGAGCTGTTTTTT. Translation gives CASSLGASGLTGELFF. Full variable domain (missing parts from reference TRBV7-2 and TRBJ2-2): GAGVSQSPSNKVTEKGKDVELRCDPISGHTALYWYRQSLGQGLEFLIYFQGNSAPDKSGLPSDRFSAERTGGSVSTLTIQRTQQEDSAVYLCASSLGASGLTGELFFGEGSRLTVL.

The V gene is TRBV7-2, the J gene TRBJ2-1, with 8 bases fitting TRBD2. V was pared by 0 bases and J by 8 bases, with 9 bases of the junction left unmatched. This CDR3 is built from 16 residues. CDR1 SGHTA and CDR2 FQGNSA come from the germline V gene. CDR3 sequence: CASSLALGRAGDEQFF. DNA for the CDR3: TGTGCCAGCAGCTTAGCGCTCGGGAGGGCAGGCGATGAGCAGTTCTTC.

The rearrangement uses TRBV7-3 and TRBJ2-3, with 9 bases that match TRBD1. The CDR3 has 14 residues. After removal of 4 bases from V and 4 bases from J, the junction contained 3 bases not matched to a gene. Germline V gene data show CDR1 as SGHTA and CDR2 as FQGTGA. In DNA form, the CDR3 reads TGTGCCAGCAGCTACCGGGACAGGGCAGATACGCAGTATTTT. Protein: CASSYRDRADTQYF.

CDR3: CASSKRTGLGDEQFF. The CDR3 region has the DNA TGTGCCAGTTCTAAGAGGACAGGGTTGGGCGATGAGCAGTTCTTC. This chain joins TRBV19 and TRBJ2-1; 8 bases fit TRBD1. This CDR3 region has 15 residues. With 8 bases clipped from V and 8 bases from J, the junction kept 14 bases outside the gene matches. The germline CDR1 and CDR2 sequences are LNHDA and SQIVND (reference sequence).

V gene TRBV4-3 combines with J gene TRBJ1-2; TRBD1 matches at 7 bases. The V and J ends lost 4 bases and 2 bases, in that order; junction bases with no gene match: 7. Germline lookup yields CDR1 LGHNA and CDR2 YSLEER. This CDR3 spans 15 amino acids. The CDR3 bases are TGCGCCAGCAGCCGAGACGCGGGACAGAACTATGGCTACACCTTC. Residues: CASSRDAGQNYGYTF.

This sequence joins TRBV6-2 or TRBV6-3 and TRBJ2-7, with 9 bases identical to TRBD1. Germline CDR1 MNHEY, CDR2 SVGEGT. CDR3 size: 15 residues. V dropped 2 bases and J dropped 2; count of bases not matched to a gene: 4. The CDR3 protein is CASSYLTGGAYEQYF. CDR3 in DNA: TGTGCCAGCAGTTACCTGACAGGGGGGGCCTACGAGCAGTACTTC.

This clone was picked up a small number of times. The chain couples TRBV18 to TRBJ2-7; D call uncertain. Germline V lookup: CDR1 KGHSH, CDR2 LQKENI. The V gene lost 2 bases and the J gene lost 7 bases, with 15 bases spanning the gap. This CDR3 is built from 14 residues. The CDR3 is CASSPNYRSWEQYF. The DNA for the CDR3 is TGTGCCAGCTCACCAAACTATCGGAGTTGGGAGCAGTACTTC.